This T cell receptor (beta chain) was obtained from a study of T cell responses to AZD1222 COVID-19 vaccine. Method: immunoSEQ multiplex PCR; TCRdb's copy keeps in-frame clones and lacks some. The sample includes 120,000 or so clones, roughly 91% seen only once; the top ten take around 30%. The J segment lost 2 bases and the V segment lost 1 base, leaving 4 bases of the junction unmatched. The germline CDR1 and CDR2 sequences are SGHDT and YYEEEE. The CDR3 covers 15 residues. This receptor was obtained from an adult in good health. The chain combines TRBV5-6 with TRBJ2-3, with TRBD1 identical over 7 bases. The sample here was peripheral blood, taken on day 0 of AZD1222 vaccination. The CDR3: CASSLRGQNTDTQYF. DNA for the CDR3: TGTGCCAGCAGCTTGAGGGGACAGAACACAGATACGCAGTATTTT. The full variable domain, rest sourced from reference TRBV5-6 and TRBJ2-3, is DAGVTQSPTHLIKTRGQQVTLRCSPKSGHDTVSWYQQALGQGPQFIFQYYEEEERQRGNFPDRFSGHQFPNYSSELNVNALLLGDSALYLCASSLRGQNTDTQYFGPGTRLTVL.